The 32 T cell receptor beta chains reported below all come from one sample, sequenced in a study of technical replicates of blood from a few donors. Data came from immunoSEQ multiplex PCR; TCRdb stores just in-frame clones and leaves some out. This sample carries tens of thousands of clones, more than 90% of them seen once, and the ten largest clones take under 5.5%. Specimen: PBMCs. These receptors originate from a human donor in good health. Some clones in this sample may be carry-over from other donors' samples.

This clone has more than one count but fewer than ten. The J gene is TRBJ1-1, the V gene TRBV5-4; 7 nucleotides match TRBD1. The germline V gene encodes CDR1 SGHNT and CDR2 YYREEE (reference sequence). The CDR3 has 15 residues. The V segment lost 4 bases and the J segment 2 bases; nucleotides outside the gene matches: 8. DNA of the CDR3: TGTGCCAGCAGCGCGGGACAGTCCTTTAACACTGAAGCTTTCTTT. Translation gives CASSAGQSFNTEAFF.

This clone turned up a few times. The chain links TRBV10-3 to TRBJ1-1, with D unclear. Germline V lookup: CDR1 ENHRY, CDR2 SYGVKD. Trimming cost V 4 bases and J 7 bases, with 19 bases left between them. The CDR3 is 15 residues long. In DNA, the CDR3 is TGTGCCATCAGTGGCCGGCCGGGTGGAATGGGTGAAGCTTTCTTT. It encodes CAISGRPGGMGEAFF.

The chain joins TRBV7-9 to TRBJ1-1, with D unclear. CDR3 size: 14 residues. Germline CDR1 and CDR2: SEHNR and FQNEAQ (reference sequence). The germline V and J ends were trimmed by 1 base and 0 bases, with 6 bases remaining between them. Here the CDR3 DNA reads TGTGCCAGCAGCTTAGGTATTATGAACACTGAAGCTTTCTTT. Translated: CASSLGIMNTEAFF.

The chain carries TRBV7-3 and TRBJ2-6; the match to TRBD2 covers 12 bases. This CDR3 contains 20 residues. In germline, CDR1 is SGHTA, CDR2 FQGTGA. Unmatched junction bases numbered 11, after V lost 3 bases and J lost 2 bases. The CDR3 sequence: CASSFDSLTSGGAGANVLTF. CDR3 in DNA: TGTGCCAGCAGCTTCGACTCCCTGACTAGCGGGGGAGCTGGGGCCAACGTCCTGACTTTC.

The genes are TRBV5-4 and TRBJ2-1; 7 nucleotides agree with TRBD2. The CDR3 is 16 residues long. The V gene's germline CDR1 is SGHNT and CDR2 YYREEE (reference sequence). V trimming: 2 bases; J trimming: 0 bases; junction bases outside the gene matches: 5. CDR3 region: CASSFLGGSSYNEQFF. The CDR3 DNA sequence: TGTGCCAGCAGCTTCTTAGGCGGGAGCTCCTACAATGAGCAGTTCTTC.

The sample holds a few counts of this clone. The gene calls are TRBV19 and TRBJ1-4; D possibly corresponds to TRBD1 (6 bases). With 4 bases removed from V and 5 bases from J, the gap between germline ends came to 11 bases. The CDR3 totals 14 residues. Per germline, CDR1 LNHDA and CDR2 SQIVND (reference sequence). CDR3 amino acids: CASSTQGQNEKLFF. In DNA form, the CDR3 reads TGTGCCAGTAGTACTCAGGGACAAAATGAAAAACTGTTTTTT.

This chain uses TRBV10-3 with TRBJ1-1; the match to TRBD1 covers 9 bases. Germline loops: CDR1 ENHRY, CDR2 SYGVKD. The CDR3 has 15 residues. V lost 3 bases, J lost 1 base, and 3 bases stayed unmatched. CDR3 protein: CAISDPTGGNTEAFF. For the CDR3, the DNA is TGTGCCATCAGTGACCCGACAGGGGGGAACACTGAAGCTTTCTTT.

The chain is built from TRBV6-5 and TRBJ2-1; 10 bases match TRBD2. CDR1 and CDR2 (germline): MNHEY, SVGAGI. The CDR3 is 12 residues long. V was clipped by 7 bases and J by 6 bases; unmatched bases: 0. The CDR3 region has the DNA TGTGCCAGCACTAGCGGGAGCAATGAGCAGTTCTTC. Protein: CASTSGSNEQFF.

By its share, this clone is medium-sized. The chain recombines TRBV30 with TRBJ1-1; D unresolved. This CDR3 region has 11 residues. V gave up 0 bases and J gave up 7 bases, with 6 bases separating them. Germline loops: CDR1 GTSNPN, CDR2 SVGIG (reference sequence). CDR3 bases: TGTGCCTGGAGTGTATCACTTGAAGCTTTCTTT. Amino acid sequence: CAWSVSLEAFF.

The V gene is TRBV6-5, the J gene TRBJ1-2; the D gene is possibly TRBD1 (6 bases). CDR1 is MNHEY, CDR2 SVGAGI, per germline. CDR3 length equals 13 residues. The V and J ends lost 5 bases and 2 bases respectively, with 9 bases between them. In DNA, the CDR3 is TGTGCCAGCAGTCGAGGGGGAAACTATGGCTACACCTTC. Translation: CASSRGGNYGYTF.

The CDR3: CASSQTPFSHYTF. The CDR3 nucleotides are TGTGCCAGCAGTCAGACACCCTTTAGTCACTACACCTTC. The chain links TRBV6-5 to TRBJ1-2, with no clear D. The CDR3 loop spans 13 amino acids. Trimming removed 5 bases from V and 10 bases from J, with 17 bases in between. In germline, CDR1 is MNHEY, CDR2 SVGAGI.

The chain joins TRBV9 to TRBJ1-1, with 7 bases fitting TRBD1. The junction had 12 bases not matched to a gene; V was cut back by 3 bases and J by 1 base. Germline V lookup: CDR1 SGDLS, CDR2 YYNGEE. The CDR3 spans 17 residues. This CDR3 reads CASSAPRDRPTNTEAFF. For the CDR3, the DNA is TGTGCCAGCAGCGCCCCGAGGGACAGACCAACGAACACTGAAGCTTTCTTT. The entire variable domain, with the rest obtained from reference TRBV9 and TRBJ1-1, is as follows: DSGVTQTPKHLITATGQRVTLRCSPRSGDLSVYWYQQSLDQGLQFLIQYYNGEERAKGNILERFSAQQFPDLHSELNLSSLELGDSALYFCASSAPRDRPTNTEAFFGQGTRLTVV.

This clone was seen only once. The V and J genes are TRBV19 and TRBJ2-1; 7 nucleotides match TRBD1. V was clipped by 0 bases and J by 8 bases; unmatched bases: 4. The CDR3 sequence is 14 residues long. The germline V gene has CDR1 LNHDA and CDR2 SQIVND (reference sequence). CDR3 bases: TGTGCCAGTAGTATAGACGGGACAGACGATGAGCAGTTCTTC. This translates into CASSIDGTDDEQFF.

The chain is built from TRBV6-5 and TRBJ1-2; 8 bases line up with TRBD1. The CDR3 spans 15 residues. V gave up 0 bases and J gave up 5 bases; unmatched junction bases: 5. Germline assignment: CDR1 MNHEY and CDR2 SVGAGI. Written as DNA, the CDR3 is TGTGCCAGCAGTTACTCCGGGACAGGTAGTTATGGCTACACCTTC. It encodes CASSYSGTGSYGYTF.

This clone was seen just once. This chain links TRBV5-6 with TRBJ1-2; TRBD1 matches at 9 bases. This CDR3 region has 15 residues. Germline V lookup: CDR1 SGHDT, CDR2 YYEEEE. V lost 4 bases, J lost 4 bases, and 8 bases stayed unmatched. CDR3 loop: CASSPGTGSSYGYTF. The DNA for the CDR3 is TGTGCCAGCAGCCCCGGGACAGGGAGTAGCTATGGCTACACCTTC.

The chain links TRBV28 to TRBJ2-1; D gene ambiguous. The V gene lost 1 base and the J gene lost 3 bases, with 4 bases spanning the gap. CDR3 length: 13 amino acids. Germline V gives CDR1 MDHEN, CDR2 SYDVKM. CDR3 residues: CASSLSGYNEQFF. CDR3 sequence (DNA): TGTGCCAGCAGTTTATCGGGCTACAATGAGCAGTTCTTC.

This clone has just a few counts. The chain carries TRBV7-9 and TRBJ1-2, with a possible D match to TRBD1 (6 bases). V was shortened by 2 bases and J by 8 bases, with 18 bases between the two germline ends. In germline, CDR1 is SEHNR, CDR2 FQNEAQ (reference sequence). The CDR3 length is 15 residues. In DNA form, the CDR3 reads TGTGCCAGCAGCTTAATGCCAGGGGAGTTTGGCGGCTACACCTTC. Protein product: CASSLMPGEFGGYTF.

The J gene is TRBJ2-5, the V gene TRBV19, with 7 positions matching TRBD1. Germline lookup yields CDR1 LNHDA and CDR2 SQIVND (reference sequence). The CDR3 runs to 14 residues. With 2 bases clipped from V and 4 bases from J, the junction kept 4 bases outside the gene matches. Here the CDR3 reads CASSIWGQTETQYF. CDR3 DNA sequence: TGTGCCAGTAGTATATGGGGACAGACAGAGACCCAGTACTTC.

V usage is TRBV6-5 and J usage is TRBJ2-4; perhaps TRBD1 as D (6 bases). This CDR3 has 14 amino acids. Germline V lookup: CDR1 MNHEY, CDR2 SVGAGI. Trimming took 5 bases from V and 5 from J, leaving 13 bases between them. CDR3 residues: CASSMGWGQNIQYF. The CDR3 DNA sequence: TGTGCCAGCAGTATGGGGTGGGGGCAAAACATTCAGTACTTC.

The chain carries TRBV5-6 and TRBJ2-1, with TRBD2 matching 7 bases. The CDR3 has 17 residues. Germline lookup yields CDR1 SGHDT and CDR2 YYEEEE. V trimming: 5 bases; J trimming: 6 bases; junction bases outside the gene matches: 17. CDR3 bases: TGTGCCAGCAGTTATTGGTTGGGGGAGGGCCTTGTCAATGAGCAGTTCTTC. Translation: CASSYWLGEGLVNEQFF.

The CDR3 nucleotides read TGTGCCAGCAGGGGACAGAGTAAAACCTACGAGCAGTACTTC. It codes for CASRGQSKTYEQYF. The rearrangement links TRBV6-6 to TRBJ2-7; 7 nucleotides align to TRBD1. J was trimmed by 2 bases and V by 6 bases; bases with no gene match: 7. Germline CDR1 is MNHNY and CDR2 is SVGAGI (reference sequence). The CDR3 spans 14 residues.

This chain uses TRBV11-2 with TRBJ2-1, with TRBD2 identical over 9 bases. V shed 4 bases and J 0 bases; nucleotides not matched to a gene: 13. Germline loops: CDR1 SGHAT, CDR2 FQNNGV. This CDR3 has 19 amino acids. The CDR3: CASSYRKTSGRSSYNEQFF. DNA of the CDR3: TGTGCCAGCAGCTACCGGAAAACTAGCGGGCGTAGCTCCTACAATGAGCAGTTCTTC.

The chain is built from TRBV7-8 and TRBJ2-1; D may be TRBD2 (6 bases). Trimming stripped 5 bases from V and 7 bases from J, with 21 bases between. This CDR3 has 16 residues. Looked up from germline, CDR1 is SGHVS and CDR2 is FQNEAQ. The CDR3 region is CASSDRRGSLVNEQFF. The CDR3 nucleotides are TGTGCCAGCAGCGATCGTCGGGGGAGCTTGGTTAATGAGCAGTTCTTC.

The chain links TRBV5-1 to TRBJ2-3; weak D call: TRBD1 (6 bases). V gave up 3 bases and J gave up 0 bases, with 17 bases separating them. The CDR3 is 17 residues long. CDR1 is SGHRS and CDR2 is YFSETQ in the germline V gene. The CDR3 is CASSSFLGDTSTDTQYF. The DNA for the CDR3 is TGCGCCAGCAGCTCCTTCCTAGGGGACACTAGCACAGATACGCAGTATTTT.

The V call is TRBV6-5, the J call TRBJ2-5; 9 bases are a match to TRBD2. CDR1 is MNHEY, CDR2 SVGAGI, per germline. This CDR3 comprises 15 residues. Unmatched junction bases numbered 11, after V lost 7 bases and J lost 5 bases. The CDR3 coding sequence is TGTGCCAGCAATAGCGGCGGGAGGGTAGGGGAGACCCAGTACTTC. It translates to CASNSGGRVGETQYF.

Only one count was recorded for this clone. The chain uses TRBV7-2 and TRBJ1-4; tentatively, D is TRBD1 (5 bases). Per the germline V gene, CDR1 is SGHTA and CDR2 is FQGNSA. V was shortened by 1 base and J by 8 bases, with 14 bases between the two germline ends. CDR3 length: 15 amino acids. CDR3 nucleotides: TGTGCCAGCAGCTTAGGACAGCTTTCAGCCGAAAAACTGTTTTTT. It codes for CASSLGQLSAEKLFF.

This chain joins TRBV5-5 and TRBJ2-7, with 7 bases that match TRBD1. V lost 5 bases, J lost 1 base, and 6 bases stayed unmatched. Looked up from germline, CDR1 is SGHKS and CDR2 is YYEKEE (reference sequence). This CDR3 is built from 14 residues. DNA for the CDR3: TGTGCCAGCAGAAACCCAGGGGGATCCTACGAGCAGTACTTC. This sequence encodes CASRNPGGSYEQYF. The full variable domain, in which reference TRBV5-5 and TRBJ2-7 provide the parts outside the CDR3, is DAGVTQSPTHLIKTRGQQVTLRCSPISGHKSVSWYQQVLGQGPQFIFQYYEKEERGRGNFPDRFSARQFPNYSSELNVNALLLGDSALYLCASRNPGGSYEQYFGPGTRLTVT.

The chain employs TRBV6-5 and TRBJ2-2; TRBD1 matches 9 bases. Per the germline V gene, CDR1 is MNHEY and CDR2 is SVGAGI. With 5 bases clipped from V and 3 bases from J, the junction kept 1 base outside the gene matches. This CDR3 has 14 amino acids. This chain's CDR3 is CASSRDRDTGELFF. DNA of the CDR3: TGTGCCAGCAGTCGGGACAGGGACACCGGGGAGCTGTTTTTT.

This clone was seen only a few times. The rearrangement uses TRBV10-3 and TRBJ1-1; 8 bases agree with TRBD1. This CDR3 contains 13 residues. The germline CDR1 and CDR2 sequences are ENHRY and SYGVKD. Germline trimming cut 6 bases from V and 4 bases from J; bases unmatched to any gene: 4. Here the CDR3 reads CAISLGQGTEAFF. The CDR3 DNA sequence: TGTGCCATCAGCTTAGGACAGGGCACTGAAGCTTTCTTT.

This clone was seen a single time. The chain recombines TRBV4-2 with TRBJ2-5, with 8 bases fitting TRBD2. The germline V gene has CDR1 LGHNA and CDR2 YNFKEQ. Losses at the gene ends were 0 bases for V and 5 bases for J; bases not matched to a gene: 5. The CDR3 has 15 amino acids. CDR3 nucleotides: TGTGCCAGCAGCCAAGACTTCGAGCGGGGGGAGACCCAGTACTTC. Protein product: CASSQDFERGETQYF.

The chain has TRBV5-4 and TRBJ1-2; tentative D call: TRBD1 (6 bases). CDR3 size: 16 residues. V lost 0 bases and J 10 bases, leaving 22 bases between the germline ends. CDR1 and CDR2 (germline): SGHNT, YYREEE (reference sequence). The CDR3 region is CASSLETGNPAAVYTF. The CDR3 region has the DNA TGTGCCAGCAGCTTGGAGACAGGTAATCCGGCGGCCGTCTACACCTTC.

The chain is built from TRBV7-2 and TRBJ1-4; D not certain. Germline values: CDR1 SGHTA, CDR2 FQGNSA. This CDR3 is 16 amino acids long. V was pared by 5 bases and J by 7 bases, with 20 bases between. CDR3 DNA: TGTGCCAGCAGCCCGGCGAGAGGTCGCGGTGGTGAAAAACTGTTTTTT. It specifies CASSPARGRGGEKLFF. Full variable domain (remainder filled in from reference TRBV7-2 and TRBJ1-4): GAGVSQSPSNKVTEKGKDVELRCDPISGHTALYWYRQSLGQGLEFLIYFQGNSAPDKSGLPSDRFSAERTGGSVSTLTIQRTQQEDSAVYLCASSPARGRGGEKLFFGSGTQLSVL.